The clone carrying this T cell receptor beta chain was seen only a few times. The data were obtained in a study of blood T cell repertoires in COVID-19. Whole-study context: Samples of COVID-19 (acute and convalescent) were obtained from the United States, Italy and Spain. PBMCs, B-cell-depleted T cells, or T cells provided the cDNA or gDNA that made up the material.

Per the authors' pipeline: Using reference gene primer amplification, nucleated cell counts were estimated. Only in-frame clones appear in the TCRdb table, and some are missing; sequencing was by immunoSEQ multiplex PCR. V, J and clone size derive from that table, while D and trimming were established from the DNA sequence. The profile shows approximately 47,000 clones, around 88% of them singletons. Sequencing input: peripheral blood. This receptor was obtained from a woman aged 55-70 years with acute or convalescent COVID-19.

DNA for the CDR3: TGTGCCAGCAGCCAAGATCAGAGTGTAAGCGGGAGGGGGGAGCAGTACTTC. It codes for CASSQDQSVSGRGEQYF. The chain employs TRBV4-2 and TRBJ2-7; TRBD2 matches at 10 bases. Germline assignment: CDR1 LGHNA and CDR2 YNFKEQ. The J segment lost 7 bases and the V segment lost 0 bases, leaving 12 bases of the junction unmatched. The CDR3 spans 17 residues.